This T cell receptor (beta chain) came from a study of blood T cell repertoires in COVID-19. A word on this clone: Other DNA sequences in the same sample also yield this CDR3.

Germline CDR1 reads LNHDA; CDR2 reads SQIVND (reference sequence). The length of the CDR3 is 12 residues. The V end was cut by 7 bases, the J end by 6 bases, with 12 bases between. Only in-frame clones appear in the TCRdb table, and some are missing; sequencing was by immunoSEQ multiplex PCR. Found here are 200,000 or so clones, 65% to 85% of them singletons; the top ten hold 4.5% to 5.5%. The chain recombines TRBV19 with TRBJ1-2; TRBD1 might be the D (6 bases). This TCR derives from a young woman with acute or convalescent COVID-19. Input material: peripheral blood. CDR3 bases: TGTGCCAGTACTTTCAGGGGAGATGGCTACACCTTC. Its translation: CASTFRGDGYTF.